These 21 T cell receptor beta chains originate from one sample sequenced in a study of cytomegalovirus exposure and HLA in healthy donors. The PCR contained 60 Vbeta and 13 Jbeta primers. Profiling relied on immunoSEQ multiplex PCR, and the TCRdb table lists in-frame clones only, not all of them. The sample lists 85,000 to 120,000 clones, about 62% occurring once. Sequenced sample: PBMCs. These receptors were taken from a human donor in good health.

This clone was seen only a few times. The chain recombines TRBV5-1 with TRBJ2-1, with TRBD2 identical over 10 bases. This CDR3 contains 15 residues. Germline assignment: CDR1 SGHRS and CDR2 YFSETQ. The trim removed 2 bases at V and 4 bases at J, leaving 3 bases unmatched. Written as DNA, the CDR3 is TGCGCCAGCAGCTTAGCGGGAGGGATTTACAATGAGCAGTTCTTC. This sequence encodes CASSLAGGIYNEQFF. The complete variable domain, with remaining parts taken from reference TRBV5-1 and TRBJ2-1, reads KAGVTQTPRYLIKTRGQQVTLSCSPISGHRSVSWYQQTPGQGLQFLFEYFSETQRNKGNFPGRFSGRQFSNSRSEMNVSTLELGDSALYLCASSLAGGIYNEQFFGPGTRLTVL.

The chain combines TRBV29-1 with TRBJ2-7, with D possibly being TRBD2 (5 bases). Germline V gene lookup returns CDR1 SQVTM and CDR2 ANQGSEA. Trimming took 6 bases from V and 3 from J, leaving 9 bases between them. The CDR3 runs to 11 residues. CDR3 protein: CSVAGVYEQYF. CDR3 bases: TGCAGCGTCGCCGGGGTCTACGAGCAGTACTTC.

This chain links TRBV5-1 with TRBJ2-5, with unresolved D. Germline V gives CDR1 SGHRS, CDR2 YFSETQ. With 1 base removed from V and 2 bases from J, the gap between germline ends came to 9 bases. This CDR3 region has 14 residues. The CDR3 is CASSLLQVQETQYF. The CDR3 bases are TGCGCCAGCAGCTTGCTTCAGGTACAAGAGACCCAGTACTTC.

The rearrangement joins TRBV5-1 to TRBJ1-4, with TRBD1 identical over 9 bases. Germline assignment: CDR1 SGHRS and CDR2 YFSETQ. The CDR3 loop spans 18 amino acids. Unmatched junction bases numbered 9, after V lost 3 bases and J lost 0 bases. In DNA form, the CDR3 reads TGCGCCAGCAGCTCGCTACCACAGGGGGCCCCAACTAATGAAAAACTGTTTTTT. Its protein product is CASSSLPQGAPTNEKLFF.

About this clone: Other nucleotide sequences from this sample produce the same CDR3. The chain combines TRBV19 with TRBJ2-7, with 10 bases that match TRBD1. V trimming: 5 bases; J trimming: 2 bases; junction bases outside the gene matches: 3. This CDR3 region has 14 residues. CDR1 and CDR2 from the germline V gene are LNHDA and SQIVND (reference sequence). The CDR3 sequence is CASSSGQGAYEQYF. The CDR3 nucleotides are TGTGCCAGTAGTTCCGGACAGGGGGCCTACGAGCAGTACTTC.

The rearrangement joins TRBV4-1 to TRBJ2-6; the D gene is possibly TRBD1 (6 bases). The CDR3 is made up of 17 amino acids. The germline CDR1 and CDR2 sequences are MGHRA and YSYEKL. The V end lost 2 bases, the J end lost 0 bases, and 11 bases lay between the germline ends. CDR3 sequence (DNA): TGCGCCAGCAGCCAATCCCGACAGGCCTCTGGGGCCAACGTCCTGACTTTC. As protein: CASSQSRQASGANVLTF.

This chain uses TRBV5-1 with TRBJ1-1, with 9 bases aligning to TRBD1. CDR3 length: 16 amino acids. V trimming: 0 bases; J trimming: 6 bases; junction bases outside the gene matches: 9. Per the germline V gene, CDR1 is SGHRS and CDR2 is YFSETQ. The CDR3 bases are TGCGCCAGCAGCTTGGTCACAGGGGGCTTGATGGCTGAAGCTTTCTTT. Translated, it gives CASSLVTGGLMAEAFF. Based on the CDR3 plus reference TRBV5-1 and TRBJ1-1, the full variable domain is KAGVTQTPRYLIKTRGQQVTLSCSPISGHRSVSWYQQTPGQGLQFLFEYFSETQRNKGNFPGRFSGRQFSNSRSEMNVSTLELGDSALYLCASSLVTGGLMAEAFFGQGTRLTVV.

The chain links TRBV5-4 to TRBJ2-3; 15 bases are a match to TRBD2. Germline CDR1 SGHNT, CDR2 YYREEE (reference sequence). The CDR3 sequence is 18 residues long. The J segment lost 4 bases and the V segment lost 4 bases, leaving 10 bases of the junction unmatched. CDR3 sequence (DNA): TGTGCCAGCAGCCCGGCCGGAGGGACTAGCGGGAGGTCAGATACGCAGTATTTT. It is translated as CASSPAGGTSGRSDTQYF.

The rearrangement links TRBV5-1 to TRBJ2-3; weak D call: TRBD2 (6 bases). Germline CDR1 SGHRS, CDR2 YFSETQ. The length of the CDR3 is 14 residues. V lost 4 bases and J 4 bases, leaving 13 bases between the germline ends. The CDR3 reads CASSMGLESDTQYF. The CDR3 DNA reads TGCGCCAGCAGCATGGGACTGGAGTCAGATACGCAGTATTTT.

The genes are TRBV18 and TRBJ1-2, with TRBD1 as a possible D gene (5 bases). This CDR3 comprises 14 residues. Germline-derived CDR1 and CDR2 are KGHSH and LQKENI. V was pared by 0 bases and J by 5 bases, with 10 bases between. The CDR3 DNA reads TGTGCCAGCTCACCACCAGGGGCGGGGTATGGCTACACCTTC. The encoded protein is CASSPPGAGYGYTF.

On this clone itself: Different DNA sequences within this sample yield the same CDR3. The chain joins TRBV28 to TRBJ2-1, with D possibly matching TRBD2 (6 bases). The CDR3 runs 16 residues. V lost 4 bases and J lost 4, with 17 bases in between. Germline assignment: CDR1 MDHEN and CDR2 SYDVKM. CDR3 DNA: TGTGCCAGCAGTTGGGTAGGGCTAGCGTATTACAATGAGCAGTTCTTC. Protein product: CASSWVGLAYYNEQFF.

This CDR3 reads CASPGPRLAVRTQYF. The CDR3 nucleotides read TGCGCCAGCCCAGGACCGCGACTAGCGGTTCGAACCCAGTACTTC. This chain links TRBV10-1 with TRBJ2-5; 9 bases agree with TRBD2. This CDR3 spans 15 amino acids. Germline assignment: CDR1 WNHNN and CDR2 SYGVQD (reference sequence). The V and J ends lost 8 bases and 8 bases, in that order; junction bases with no gene match: 15.

This clone was detected once. V gene TRBV4-1 combines with J gene TRBJ1-4; D is unclear. CDR1 and CDR2 from the germline V gene are MGHRA and YSYEKL. With 0 bases removed from V and 2 bases from J, the gap between germline ends came to 7 bases. CDR3 length: 15 amino acids. Here the CDR3 DNA reads TGCGCCAGCAGCCAAGAGAGGTTCACTAATGAAAAACTGTTTTTT. This sequence encodes CASSQERFTNEKLFF.

This chain uses TRBV14 with TRBJ2-7, with TRBD2 as a possible D gene (5 bases). The CDR3 sequence is 15 residues long. The V end lost 4 bases, the J end lost 3 bases, and 16 bases lay between the germline ends. The germline CDR1 and CDR2 sequences are SGHDN and FVKESK. CDR3 in amino acids: CASSRLAGYDYEQYF. The DNA of the CDR3 is TGTGCCAGCAGCCGCCTGGCGGGCTACGACTACGAGCAGTACTTC.

This sequence joins TRBV6-1 and TRBJ2-5; tentatively, D is TRBD1 (6 bases). The DNA end is a closer match to TRBJ2-7, so the J assignment may be wrong. Germline V gives CDR1 MNHNS, CDR2 SASEGT. The CDR3 has 17 amino acids. As DNA, the CDR3 is TGTGCCAGCAGTGAAGCGCCCACAGGGATCCTGGTGTACGAGCAGTACTTC. It codes for CASSEAPTGILVYEQYF.

The CDR3 DNA follows: TGTGCCAGTACCCGTGACAGGTTCAACTATGGCTACACCTTC. Translation: CASTRDRFNYGYTF. The chain employs TRBV19 and TRBJ1-2, with a weak D call TRBD1 (6 bases). The V and J ends lost 7 bases and 2 bases respectively, with 14 bases between them. The CDR3 consists of 14 residues. Germline CDR1 is LNHDA and CDR2 is SQIVND (reference sequence).

The J gene is TRBJ2-1, the V gene TRBV5-6, with a tentative D call TRBD2 (5 bases). Deletions cut 6 bases from V and 0 bases from J, with 10 bases between. Germline V CDR1 and CDR2: SGHDT, YYEEEE. The CDR3 is made up of 14 amino acids. CDR3 loop: CASTKEGSYNEQFF. In nucleotides, the CDR3 is TGTGCCAGCACCAAAGAGGGCTCCTACAATGAGCAGTTCTTC.

This chain joins TRBV7-9 and TRBJ2-5; D is perhaps TRBD2 (5 bases). This CDR3 has 13 residues. The ends were cut back, 5 bases at V and 2 bases at J, with 9 bases in the middle. Germline V gives CDR1 SEHNR, CDR2 FQNEAQ (reference sequence). CDR3 in DNA: TGTGCCAGCAGCATACGGGGACAAGAGACCCAGTACTTC. Its translation: CASSIRGQETQYF.

This clone was observed a few times. In nucleotides, the CDR3 is TGTGCCAGCAGCTGGGGACAAGGGGGAGAGACCCAGTACTTC. This encodes CASSWGQGGETQYF. J is TRBJ2-5 and V is TRBV7-9; tentatively, D is TRBD1 (6 bases). The germline CDR1 and CDR2 sequences are SEHNR and FQNEAQ (reference sequence). CDR3 length equals 14 residues. Deletions cut 4 bases from V and 4 bases from J, with 13 bases between.

There are a few counts of this clone. This chain links TRBV11-2 with TRBJ1-1; TRBD1 aligns across 8 bases. The germline V gene has CDR1 SGHAT and CDR2 FQNNGV. The CDR3 contains 14 residues. The junction had 8 bases not matched to a gene; V was cut back by 5 bases and J by 6 bases. The DNA for the CDR3 is TGTGCCAGCAGCCGAGGACAGGGATCATCTGAAGCTTTCTTT. It specifies CASSRGQGSSEAFF.

This clone was observed a few times. CDR3 nucleotide sequence: TGTGCCAGCAGCCGGAGGGACGGCTCTGGAAACACCATATATTTT. As protein: CASSRRDGSGNTIYF. V and J are TRBV28 and TRBJ1-3; D might be TRBD1 (5 bases). Deletions cut 6 bases from V and 0 bases from J, with 12 bases between. The CDR3 covers 15 residues. From germline, CDR1 is MDHEN and CDR2 SYDVKM.